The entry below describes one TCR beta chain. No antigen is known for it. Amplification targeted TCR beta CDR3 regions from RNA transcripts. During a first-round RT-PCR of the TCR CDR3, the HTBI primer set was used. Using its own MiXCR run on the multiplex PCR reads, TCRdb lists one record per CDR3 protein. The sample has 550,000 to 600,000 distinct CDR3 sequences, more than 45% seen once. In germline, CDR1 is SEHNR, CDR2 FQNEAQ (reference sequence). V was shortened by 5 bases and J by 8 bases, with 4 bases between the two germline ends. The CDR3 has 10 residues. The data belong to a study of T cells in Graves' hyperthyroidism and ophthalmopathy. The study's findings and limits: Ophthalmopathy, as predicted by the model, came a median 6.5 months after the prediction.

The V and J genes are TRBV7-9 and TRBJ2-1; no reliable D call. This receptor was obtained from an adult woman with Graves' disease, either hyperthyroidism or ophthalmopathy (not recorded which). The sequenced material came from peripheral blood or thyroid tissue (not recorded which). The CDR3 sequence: CASSMDEQFF. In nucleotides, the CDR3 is TGTGCCAGCAGCATGGATGAGCAGTTCTTC.